Listed below are T cell receptor beta chains from one sample, sequenced in a study of human T cells and chemical hapten exposure. TCRdb independently ran MiXCR on the RACE reads; one entry per CDR3 protein. The data contain about 110,000 distinct CDR3 sequences, about 12% of them singletons. The material was whole blood, obtained in connection with sensitization to the hapten diphenylcyclopropenone (DPC). These receptors originate from a woman in her forties or fifties with alopecia areata. Some clones in this sample may be carry-over from other donors' samples. The CDR3 runs from the conserved cysteine through the conserved F or W. D genes are given only for firm matches. Some rows have no size entry. The others give once, few or many, or a class for an expanded clone.

TRBV4-3,TRBJ2-1,many,TRBD1,CASSGDRVTYHEQFF,TGCGCCAGCAGCGGCGACAGGGTGACTTACCATGAGCAGTTCTTC
TRBV13,TRBJ2-1,many,TRBD1,CASSNIRGNEQFF,TGTGCCAGCAGCAACATCAGGGGGAATGAGCAGTTCTTC
TRBV6-1,TRBJ1-2,many,NA,CASRDTYGYTF,TGTGCCAGCAGAGACACCTATGGCTACACCTTC
TRBV6-2/TRBV6-3,TRBJ2-7,few,NA,CASRQSQWGSYEQYF,TGTGCCAGCAGACAGTCACAGTGGGGCTCCTACGAGCAGTACTTC
TRBV9,TRBJ2-6,few,NA,CASSVNPTVPGANVLTF,TGTGCCAGCAGCGTAAACCCTACAGTACCCGGGGCCAACGTCCTGACTTTC
TRBV28,TRBJ1-2,few,NA,CASTLDSYGYTF,TGTGCCAGCACCCTGGACAGCTATGGCTACACCTTC
TRBV7-6,TRBJ2-1,many,NA,CASSLAPPRAGNEQFF,TGTGCCAGCAGCTTAGCCCCCCCGCGGGCGGGGAATGAGCAGTTCTTC
TRBV9,TRBJ1-2,NA,TRBD1,CASSPTTGVYGYTF,TGTGCCAGCAGCCCGACGACAGGGGTCTATGGCTACACCTTC
TRBV28,TRBJ2-5,once,NA,CASTVEPYKETQYF,TGTGCCAGCACCGTGGAACCCTATAAAGAGACCCAGTACTTC
TRBV6-6,TRBJ1-1,few,NA,CASSSRPTATEAFF,TGTGCCAGCAGCTCCAGACCGACAGCCACTGAAGCTTTCTTT
TRBV7-2,TRBJ2-7,NA,TRBD1,CASSPRTGGSYEQYF,TGTGCCAGCAGCCCTCGGACAGGGGGGTCCTACGAGCAGTACTTC
TRBV4-1,TRBJ1-1,NA,NA,CASSRDKITEAFF,TGCGCCAGCAGCCGCGACAAGATCACTGAAGCTTTCTTT
TRBV12-3/TRBV12-4,TRBJ1-5,NA,NA,CASSPQTGDDQPQHF,TGTGCCAGCAGTCCCCAGACAGGTGACGATCAGCCCCAGCATTTT
TRBV4-1,TRBJ2-7,NA,TRBD2,CASSQDGVLAGGPNYEQYF,TGCGCCAGCAGCCAAGATGGAGTACTAGCGGGAGGGCCTAACTACGAGCAGTACTTC
TRBV18,TRBJ2-7,many,NA,CASSQTGHYEQYF,TGTGCCAGCTCACAGACCGGGCACTACGAGCAGTACTTC
TRBV12-2,TRBJ1-1,few,NA,CASRSSWTGDNTEAFF,TGTGCAAGTCGCTCATCCTGGACAGGTGACAACACTGAAGCTTTCTTT
TRBV4-1,TRBJ1-6,NA,TRBD1,CASSPPWDRTSPLHF,TGCGCCAGCAGCCCTCCTTGGGACAGAACTTCACCCCTCCACTTT
TRBV28,TRBJ1-6,NA,NA,CASSLGFPGSPLHF,TGTGCCAGCAGTCTCGGCTTCCCTGGGTCACCCCTCCACTTT
TRBV29-1,TRBJ2-7,few,NA,CSVEEYVTYEQYF,TGCAGCGTTGAAGAATATGTAACCTACGAGCAGTACTTC
TRBV4-1,TRBJ1-6,few,NA,CASSQVEGYDSPLHF,TGCGCCAGCAGCCAAGTAGAGGGTTACGATTCACCCCTCCACTTT
TRBV29-1,TRBJ2-6,NA,NA,CSARTGTTGANVLTF,TGCAGCGCCCGTACGGGGACCACTGGGGCCAACGTCCTGACTTTC
TRBV7-2,TRBJ2-5,few,TRBD1,CASSALNRGHQETQYF,TGTGCCAGCAGCGCTCTTAACAGGGGTCACCAAGAGACCCAGTACTTC
TRBV11-2,TRBJ1-2,few,TRBD1,CASSRNDRDYGYTF,TGTGCCAGCAGCCGAAATGACAGGGACTATGGCTACACCTTC
TRBV6-2/TRBV6-3,TRBJ2-1,NA,NA,CASSLGWGATPTREQFF,TGTGCCAGCAGTCTAGGATGGGGGGCCACACCTACTAGGGAGCAGTTCTTC
TRBV5-1,TRBJ2-3,few,TRBD2,CASSPHSGRAEDTQYF,TGCGCCAGCAGCCCCCATAGCGGGAGGGCCGAGGATACGCAGTATTTT
TRBV20-1,TRBJ2-2,NA,NA,CSARLRLLNTGELFF,TGCAGTGCTAGGTTAAGGCTACTGAACACCGGGGAGCTGTTTTTT
TRBV12-3/TRBV12-4,TRBJ1-5,few,NA,CASSLVIGGYNQPQHF,TGTGCCAGCAGTTTAGTTATTGGGGGCTATAATCAGCCCCAGCATTTT
TRBV7-8,TRBJ1-1,few,NA,CASGHHTEAFF,TGTGCCAGCGGGCATCACACTGAAGCTTTCTTT
TRBV6-5,TRBJ1-4,many,NA,CASREGSRGDKLFF,TGTGCCAGCAGGGAGGGGAGTAGGGGGGATAAACTGTTTTTT
TRBV12-5,TRBJ1-2,NA,NA,CASGPSHLNYGYTF,TGTGCTAGTGGCCCATCTCACCTCAACTATGGCTACACCTTC
TRBV12-3/TRBV12-4,TRBJ2-7,NA,NA,CASSLARDEQYF,TGTGCCAGCAGTTTAGCGCGGGACGAGCAGTACTTC
TRBV5-1,TRBJ2-1,NA,NA,CASSGTGAPNEQFF,TGCGCCAGCAGCGGAACCGGGGCACCCAATGAGCAGTTCTTC
TRBV14,TRBJ1-5,NA,NA,CASSHRNQPQHF,TGTGCCAGCAGTCACAGGAATCAGCCCCAGCATTTT
TRBV12-3/TRBV12-4,TRBJ1-5,few,TRBD1,CASSSGTGDNQPQHF,TGTGCCAGCAGTTCGGGGACAGGGGATAATCAGCCCCAGCATTTT
TRBV11-2,TRBJ2-1,many,NA,CASSSPGRGYNEQFF,TGTGCCAGCAGCTCCCCCGGTCGAGGATACAATGAGCAGTTCTTC
TRBV27,TRBJ1-4,NA,NA,CASSFIGVGEKLFF,TGTGCCAGCAGTTTTATTGGGGTGGGCGAAAAACTGTTTTTT
TRBV12-3/TRBV12-4,TRBJ2-7,few,NA,CASSEGLSGNLEQYF,TGTGCCAGCAGTGAGGGACTGAGTGGGAATCTCGAGCAGTACTTC
TRBV12-3/TRBV12-4,TRBJ2-7,few,NA,CASSEVRGRYEQYF,TGTGCCAGCAGTGAGGTTAGGGGTAGGTACGAGCAGTACTTC
TRBV28,TRBJ1-2,NA,NA,CASTVGGNYGYTF,TGTGCCAGCACCGTAGGAGGTAACTATGGCTACACCTTC
TRBV7-8,TRBJ1-1,many,NA,CASSPSRGNTEAFF,TGTGCCAGCAGCCCCTCACGCGGGAACACTGAAGCTTTCTTT
TRBV5-1,TRBJ2-7,few,TRBD1,CASSLWDRGSYEQYF,TGCGCCAGCAGCTTATGGGACAGGGGATCCTACGAGCAGTACTTC
TRBV10-3,TRBJ2-3,NA,TRBD2,CAIQAGVRDTQYF,TGTGCCATCCAAGCGGGAGTGAGAGATACGCAGTATTTT
TRBV11-2,TRBJ2-3,many,TRBD2,CASSLDPGTRLHTQYF,TGTGCCAGCAGCTTAGATCCCGGGACTAGGCTACATACGCAGTATTTT
TRBV7-2,TRBJ2-2,few,NA,CASSLRPENTGELFF,TGTGCCAGCAGCTTAAGGCCCGAGAACACCGGGGAGCTGTTTTTT
TRBV7-2,TRBJ2-7,NA,NA,CASSPPIHYEQYF,TGTGCCAGCAGCCCACCGATACACTACGAGCAGTACTTC
TRBV29-1,TRBJ2-7,many,TRBD2,CSVALAAGYEQYF,TGCAGCGTTGCACTAGCGGCAGGCTACGAGCAGTACTTC
TRBV28,TRBJ1-2,NA,NA,CASVQAQRGYTF,TGTGCCAGCGTACAGGCACAGCGTGGCTACACCTTC
TRBV28,TRBJ1-1,NA,NA,CASSRPDRPTFF,TGTGCCAGCAGCCGACCGGACCGACCAACTTTCTTT
TRBV6-5,TRBJ1-6,few,NA,CASSYATGRNNSPLHF,TGTGCCAGCAGTTACGCCACAGGTCGAAATAATTCACCCCTCCACTTT